This entry features one TCR beta chain sequence. What it binds is not known. The CDR3 has 15 residues. V was cut by 1 base and J by 2 bases, with 12 bases left in between. The germline CDR1 and CDR2 sequences are SGHTA and FQGTGA. The table came from immunoSEQ multiplex PCR; TCRdb's copy has only in-frame clones and leaves some out. The sample carries around 37,000 clones, around three quarters recorded once. Tumor samples were taken before definitive surgery or chemotherapy. The data belong to a study of high-grade serous ovarian cancer treatment subgroups. Study context: Each sample yielded on average about 7,000 unique TCR beta rearrangements from approximately 15,000 reads. Study-level points and caveats: Tumors within one patient showed repertoire similarity of roughly 0.1 to 0.8. Clonal relatedness tracked neoantigen level, and by trend copy number and mutation load.

Material for sequencing was tumor tissue. The chain uses TRBV7-3 and TRBJ2-7; D call uncertain. The source is a human donor with high-grade serous ovarian cancer. The DNA of the CDR3 is TGTGCCAGCAGCTTAAGTTCCCGTCCCCCCTACGAGCAGTACTTC. Translating it yields CASSLSSRPPYEQYF.